Listed here is a single T cell receptor (beta chain). The specificity of this receptor is unknown. Base qualities are not at hand, and no much larger clone is one base apart. The V end loses 0 bases and the J end loses 0 bases, and a stretch of 10 bases separates them. Sequences SGDLS (CDR1) and YYNGEE (CDR2) are obtained from the germline V gene. The CDR3 measures 16 amino acids from cysteine to phenylalanine. The kept DNA is CDR3 alone, 48 bases in frame from the first base. This specimen comes from a study of cytomegalovirus exposure and HLA in healthy donors (dated by TCRdb to about 2017). Study-level background: According to an earlier analysis of several hundred of the donors, roughly 180 million T cells yielded 95 million to 140 million unique TCR beta sequences and approximately 300 Gb of sequence data. Donor age, sex, ethnicity and CMV serostatus were compiled alongside the repertoire data. A separate validation cohort of roughly 130 different subjects was used in addition to the roughly 700-subject first cohort. Typing coverage differed by locus: A, B, C, DRB1 and DQB1 were typed in about 620-630 donors, DQA1 in 500 to 550, DPA1 in around 600, and DPB1 in approximately 450. The study used immunosequencing to profile the T cell repertoires of several hundred subjects and linked those repertoires to cytomegalovirus serostatus. Five DR-DQ haplotypes were treated as single units for association and clustering because of strong linkage in the cohort. The later analysis used no new phenotypic data to find candidate immune exposures, relying instead on TCR beta sequences and their occurrence across donors. All discovery cohort repertoires had been generated using a single sequencing platform. Of the approximately 400 genotyped donors, approximately 82% fell in the genetic ancestry cluster associated with self-reported Caucasian donors. In a later genetic analysis, genome-wide SNP genotypes for about three fifths of the roughly 670 donors were used, and that subset was treated as a discovery cohort. Class I and class II HLA loci were covered by the typing at four-digit resolution. Approximately 300 gigabases of sequencing data and approximately 92 million unique TCR sequences made up an early release that covered 500 to 650 HLA-typed donors. On average, about 200,000 unique TCR beta nucleotide sequences were sequenced per donor among several hundred genotyped donors of the cohort, with 15% to 20% of those sequences being non-productive. In a later analysis, previously published TCR beta repertoires from 666 donors were re-analyzed and high-resolution HLA genotyping was added so that TCR occurrence patterns could be studied. To decide whether each TCR beta V gene segment behaved as functional or pseudogenic, an earlier analysis of some 580 of the donors relied on high-throughput TCR beta sequencing. The study was designed to test whether signatures of past pathogen exposure could be identified by cataloging public T cell receptors. The study combined high-throughput TCR immunosequencing, statistical association of individual TCRs with disease status, and machine learning to predict cytomegalovirus infection status. The research as a whole found: Because the 87-base-pair reads could not distinguish some IMGT-functional V segments, including TRBV6-2 and TRBV6-3, those segments were excluded. Broadly in line with IMGT annotations, most TCR beta V segments showed up in productive rearrangements about 87% or about 30% of the time in an earlier analysis of 450 to 600 of the donors. A group of highly shared sequence variants was considered likely to be a technical artifact of the sequencing pipeline. Because counts were too low, around 18 rarely observed V segments, including chromosome 9 orphons, were left out of the earlier analysis of approximately 500 of the donors. Immune exposure information for the cohort was limited to CMV serostatus. A total of some 180 TCR beta chains were listed by the study as associated with cytomegalovirus. In this cohort, only TCR beta chains were sequenced, and detectable features were limited by the absence of alpha or paired-chain data. In both the original and validation cohorts, the classifier was reported to diagnose cytomegalovirus status with high specificity and sensitivity. According to a later genetic analysis, donors in an Asian-associated ancestry cluster had fewer N-insertions in productive TCRs than the roughly 670-donor mean. Compared with equally common non-associated chains, HLA-associated TCR beta chains in a later analysis were more clonally expanded and had lower generation probabilities. When HLA alleles, especially DR and DQ, strongly co-occurred, TCR associations were difficult to assign to individual alleles. In a later analysis, several top co-occurrence clusters were reported to appear linked to parvovirus B19, influenza, CMV and Epstein-Barr virus. Sequencing depth was assumed to be roughly uniform across donors in the presence/absence analyses, though that assumption may not hold. An association between a missense DCLRE1C variant and V-gene and J-gene trimming of TCR beta chains was found in a later genetic analysis and replicated in an independent cohort. Linkage disequilibrium might explain the correlated functional status among segregating V segments, but an unknown experimental factor could not be excluded. A further reported finding was that TCR beta sequences accurately predicted the HLA-A and HLA-B alleles for most subjects in the first cohort. In a later analysis, the rate of TCR association differed among HLA loci, with DRB1 alleles having the most associated TCRs and HLA-C alleles having the fewest. Across donors, most TCR sequences were observed very rarely, whereas some public TCRs were present in many individuals. A later analysis found that most CMV-associated TCR beta chains appeared HLA-restricted, with HLA associations seemingly driven largely by CMV exposure. The authors suggested that the approach could potentially be extended to other disease states and immunological phenotypes. A few of the identified cytomegalovirus-associated TCR beta chains were confirmed in vitro to be specific for cytomegalovirus antigens. Because some donors lacked HLA typing at each locus, the association tests relied only on the typed subset. Specific HLA alleles were associated with 16,951 TCR beta sequences at a false discovery rate of 0.05 in a later analysis.

The library was built by means of the immunoSEQ multiplex PCR assay. The multiplex PCR relied on a mix of 60 forward primers for TCR Vbeta segments and 13 reverse primers for TCR Jbeta segments. A multiplex PCR assay on genomic DNA amplified the CDR3 region of rearranged TCR beta genes. The amplified TCR beta libraries were sequenced on the Illumina HiSeq System as 87-base-pair reads. In the original analysis: Across the 670 or so repertoires, a later analysis counted 60 million to 90 million unique TCR beta chains, some 11 million of which were shared by at least two donors. Raw reads were error-corrected and collapsed into unique sequences by a nearest-neighbor algorithm in which closely related sequences were merged to remove PCR and sequencing errors. Alignment of CDR3 sequences to IMGT reference sequences was used to assign V, D and J gene segments. Each retained sequence needed at least a six-nucleotide match to both a V gene segment and a J gene segment. Rearrangements were called productive when the CDR3 lacked stop codons and stayed in frame with V and J; all others were non-productive. CDR3 was defined according to IMGT convention as the region running from the second conserved V-encoded cysteine to the conserved J-encoded phenylalanine. The earlier analysis of some 550 of the donors excluded any sequence lacking an unambiguous match to a single V gene segment. An earlier analysis of several hundred of the donors called V segments functional above 56.7% productive rearrangements and segregating when the between-donor standard deviation exceeded 5%. To diagnose cytomegalovirus status from the catalog of TCR beta chain sequences, a statistical classification framework was built. In a later analysis, TCR nucleotide sequences were compared against IMGT/GENE-DB human TR gene sequences so that V and J genes could be assigned. The TCRdist pipeline was used in a later analysis to assign CDR3 sequences and most-parsimonious VDJ recombination scenarios. A later analysis defined each TCR beta chain by its CDR3 amino acid sequence plus V-gene family, and excluded reads lacking a unique V-gene family. A later analysis removed several hundred highly shared, low-generation-probability nucleotide sequences to deal with suspected cross-contamination and a sequencing artifact. For each public chain, a later analysis derived a clonal expansion index from normalized ranks of inferred template counts within each repertoire. In a later analysis, generation probabilities were computed with a VDJ recombination model fitted to out-of-frame rearrangements, and the resulting probabilities were checked against IGoR. In a later analysis, TCR-TCR, TCR-HLA and TCR-CMV co-occurrence was scored with hypergeometric tests, and a repertoire-size bias correction was applied to TCR pairs. False discovery rates were estimated in a later analysis by permuting HLA or CMV assignments 20 times. In a later analysis, co-occurring TCRs were grouped using DBSCAN, and TCRdist sequence similarity was added for clustering within HLA-allele-positive subsets. Repertoires with fewer than 30,000 or more than 120,000 public chains were left out of co-occurrence clustering, as were five repertoires with anomalous nucleotide sharing. TCRdb holds this immuneACCESS table with in-frame rearrangements only. Some clones are missing; in checked studies, unresolved V genes explain under half, and the rest has no known cause. D and trimming were read from the DNA, whereas the V and J calls and clone size are those reported in that table. The sample table shows approximately 88,000 clones, and 60% to 75% are seen once. The ten largest make up 3.2% of the sample.

In total, over 600 healthy bone marrow donors made up the cohort. All cohort members were sampled while nominally healthy, although unrecorded immune exposures were likely present. The donor was CMV seronegative and was included in the group of a few hundred seronegative cohort members. Each donor provided a peripheral blood sample, and peripheral blood mononuclear cells were used for TCR beta sequencing. The Qiagen DNeasy Blood Extraction Kit was used to extract genomic DNA from the blood cell samples. The sequence is built from TRBV9 and TRBJ1-3, with TRBD1 tentatively as D gene (5 bases match). The material sequenced was PBMCs. This clonotype originated in a man aged 60 to 69 in good health and CMV-seronegative. The DNA sequence is as follows: TGTGCCAGCAGCGTAGGGGGGGGAATCTCTGGAAACACCATATATTTT. This is translated as CASSVGGGISGNTIYF.